The rows below give T cell receptor delta chains drawn from one sample of a study of gamma-delta T cells after stem cell transplantation. TCRdb redid clone calling on the RT-PCR reads using CATT. The sample shows about 5,400 delta-chain clones, approximately 9.9% of them seen only once. Sequencing used gamma-delta T cells. Every receptor here comes from a human donor. It is not recorded whose cells these are; they may come from a transplant donor. Each CDR3 is given with its conserved first and last residue. The D gene is left open where the match is weak. Size is stated as how often the clone was seen (once, few, many) or a class if it is expanded.

abundance	j_gene	v_gene	d_gene	CDR3nt	CDR3aa
large	TRDJ1	TRDV2	NA	TGTGCCTGTGACACCGTAAGGAGTACGCCGTACACCGATAAACTCATCTTT	CACDTVRSTPYTDKLIF
medium-sized	TRDJ3	TRDV2	TRDD3	TGTGCCTGTGACACCGGGGGCTCTGGGGGACTCAATAGCTCCTGGGACACCCGACAGATGTTTTTC	CACDTGGSGGLNSSWDTRQMFF
few	TRDJ1	TRDV2	NA	TGTGCCTGTGACACCTTGGGGCCCACTCCGAACACCGATAAACTCATCTTT	CACDTLGPTPNTDKLIF
large	TRDJ1	TRDV2	NA	TGTGCCTGTGACCCGCTACTGGCCCGCGATAAACTCATCTTT	CACDPLLARDKLIF
few	TRDJ1	TRDV2	TRDD3	TGTGCCTGTGATACTCTCCTTCCCGCTGCCGATGTACTGGGGGATCAACGGGACACCGATAAACTCATCTTT	CACDTLLPAADVLGDQRDTDKLIF
few	TRDJ3	TRDV2	NA	TGTGCCTGTGACACCGTGAATCCCGGTAGGGACACCCGACAGGTGTTTTTC	CACDTVNPGRDTRQVFF
few	TRDJ1	TRDV2	TRDD3	TGTGCCTGTGACTCCGTCCGGGCCCCAAGTGCCGCTCTACTGGGGGATTACACCGATAAACTCATCTTT	CACDSVRAPSAALLGDYTDKLIF
few	TRDJ1	TRDV1	NA	TGTGCTCTTGGGGAAGGTTTACCGGAGCAGGACGATAAACTCATCTTT	CALGEGLPEQDDKLIF
few	TRDJ1	TRDV2	TRDD3	TGTGCCTGTGACACCGTTCTAACTGGGGGGTCCCCAGATAAACTCATCTTT	CACDTVLTGGSPDKLIF
medium-sized	TRDJ1	TRDV2	TRDD3	TGTGCCTGTGACACCGTAGGGCGTGGACCGGGTACTGGGGGATACGGGGAAGTCGATAAACTCATCTTT	CACDTVGRGPGTGGYGEVDKLIF